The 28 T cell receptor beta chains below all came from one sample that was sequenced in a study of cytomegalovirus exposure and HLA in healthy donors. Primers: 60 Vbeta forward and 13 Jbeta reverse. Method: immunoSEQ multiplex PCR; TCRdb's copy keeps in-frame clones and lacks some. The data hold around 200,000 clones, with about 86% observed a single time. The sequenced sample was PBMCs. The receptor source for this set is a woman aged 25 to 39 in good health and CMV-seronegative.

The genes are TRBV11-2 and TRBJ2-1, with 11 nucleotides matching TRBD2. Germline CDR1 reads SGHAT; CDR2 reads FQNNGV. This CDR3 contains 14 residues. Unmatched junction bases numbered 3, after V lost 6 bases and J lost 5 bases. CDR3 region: CASRLAGEHNEQFF. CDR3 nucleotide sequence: TGTGCCAGCAGACTAGCGGGGGAACACAATGAGCAGTTCTTC.

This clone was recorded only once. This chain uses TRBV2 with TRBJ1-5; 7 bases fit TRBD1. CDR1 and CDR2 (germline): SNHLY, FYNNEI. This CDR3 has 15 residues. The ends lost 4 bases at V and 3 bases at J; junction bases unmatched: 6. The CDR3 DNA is TGTGCCAGCAGTGGAAACAGGGGACCCAATCAGCCCCAGCATTTT. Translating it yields CASSGNRGPNQPQHF.

CDR3 bases: TGCGCCAGCAGCTACGGACAGGGCGGCTACGAGCAGTACTTC. Residues: CASSYGQGGYEQYF. The chain has TRBV5-1 and TRBJ2-7; 8 bases line up with TRBD1. Germline CDR1 SGHRS, CDR2 YFSETQ. The CDR3 sequence is 14 residues long. V was pared by 3 bases and J by 3 bases, with 5 bases of the junction left unmatched.

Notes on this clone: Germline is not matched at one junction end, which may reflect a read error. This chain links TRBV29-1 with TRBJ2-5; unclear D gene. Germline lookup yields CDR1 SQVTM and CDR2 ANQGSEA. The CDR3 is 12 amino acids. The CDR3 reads CSVVSPTGSLHF. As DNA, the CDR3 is TGCAGCGTTGTTAGCCCTACCGGGTCTCTCCACTTC.

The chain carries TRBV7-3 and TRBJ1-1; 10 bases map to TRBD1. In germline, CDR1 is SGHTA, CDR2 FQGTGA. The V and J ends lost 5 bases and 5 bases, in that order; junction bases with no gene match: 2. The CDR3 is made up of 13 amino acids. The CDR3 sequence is CASSQGQGTEAFF. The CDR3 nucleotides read TGTGCCAGCAGCCAGGGACAGGGGACTGAAGCTTTCTTT.

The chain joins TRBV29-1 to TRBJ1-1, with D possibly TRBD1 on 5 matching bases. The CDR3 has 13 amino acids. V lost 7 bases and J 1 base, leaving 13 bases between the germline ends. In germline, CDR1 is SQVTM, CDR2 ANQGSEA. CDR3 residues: CSAVTAGNTEAFF. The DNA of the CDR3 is TGCAGCGCTGTGACAGCCGGGAACACTGAAGCTTTCTTT.

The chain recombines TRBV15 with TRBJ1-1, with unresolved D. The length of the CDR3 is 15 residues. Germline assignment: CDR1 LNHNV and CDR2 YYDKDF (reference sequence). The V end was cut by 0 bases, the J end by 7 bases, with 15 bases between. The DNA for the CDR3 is TGTGCCACCAGCAGAGATTATTCGGGAGGCAGTGAAGCTTTCTTT. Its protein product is CATSRDYSGGSEAFF.

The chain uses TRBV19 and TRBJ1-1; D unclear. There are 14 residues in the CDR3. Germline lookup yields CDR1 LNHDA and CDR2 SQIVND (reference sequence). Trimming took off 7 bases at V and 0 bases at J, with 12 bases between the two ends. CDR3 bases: TGTGCCAGTAAATCGCCAGGCCTGAACACTGAAGCTTTCTTT. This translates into CASKSPGLNTEAFF.

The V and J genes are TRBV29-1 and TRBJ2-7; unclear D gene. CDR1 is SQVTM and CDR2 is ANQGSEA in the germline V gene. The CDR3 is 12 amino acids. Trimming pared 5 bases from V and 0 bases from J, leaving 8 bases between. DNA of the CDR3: TGCAGCGTTACTCTGGTCTCCTACGAGCAGTACTTC. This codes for CSVTLVSYEQYF.

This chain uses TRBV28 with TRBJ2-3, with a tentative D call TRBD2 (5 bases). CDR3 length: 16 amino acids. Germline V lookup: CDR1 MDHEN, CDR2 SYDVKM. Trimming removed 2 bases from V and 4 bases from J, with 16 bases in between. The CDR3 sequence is CASSLGRAQRADTQYF. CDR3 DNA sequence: TGTGCCAGCAGTTTAGGTAGGGCGCAGAGGGCAGATACGCAGTATTTT.

The CDR3 loop is CASSPRTGGPDTQYF. CDR3 sequence (DNA): TGTGCCAGCAGCCCCAGGACAGGCGGGCCAGATACGCAGTATTTT. V is TRBV5-6 and J is TRBJ2-3; 7 bases match TRBD1. J was trimmed by 4 bases and V by 4 bases; bases with no gene match: 9. Germline V gene sequence: CDR1 SGHDT, CDR2 YYEEEE. There are 15 residues in the CDR3. Looking up the rest from reference TRBV5-6 and TRBJ2-3 gives the full variable domain: DAGVTQSPTHLIKTRGQQVTLRCSPKSGHDTVSWYQQALGQGPQFIFQYYEEEERQRGNFPDRFSGHQFPNYSSELNVNALLLGDSALYLCASSPRTGGPDTQYFGPGTRLTVL.

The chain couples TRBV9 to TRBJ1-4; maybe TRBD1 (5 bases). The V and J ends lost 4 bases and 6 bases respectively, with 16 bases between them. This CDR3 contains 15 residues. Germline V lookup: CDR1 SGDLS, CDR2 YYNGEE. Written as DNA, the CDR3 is TGTGCCAGCAGCCCTGCTTGGGGGGTGGATGAAAAACTGTTTTTT. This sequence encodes CASSPAWGVDEKLFF.

The CDR3 DNA reads TGTGCCAGCAGCTCCGCCGGAGGACTCGGGAACACTGAAGCTTTCTTT. This translates into CASSSAGGLGNTEAFF. The J gene is TRBJ1-1, the V gene TRBV25-1; D not resolved. The germline gives CDR1 MGHDK, CDR2 SYGVNS. The CDR3 is made up of 16 amino acids. V shed 6 bases and J shed 1 base, with 18 bases lying between them.

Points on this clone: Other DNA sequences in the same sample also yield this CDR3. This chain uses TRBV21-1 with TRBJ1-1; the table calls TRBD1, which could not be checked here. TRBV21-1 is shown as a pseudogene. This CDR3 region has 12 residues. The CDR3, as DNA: TGTGCTAGCAGGACAGCGAACACTGAAGCTTTCTTT. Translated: CASRTANTEAFF.

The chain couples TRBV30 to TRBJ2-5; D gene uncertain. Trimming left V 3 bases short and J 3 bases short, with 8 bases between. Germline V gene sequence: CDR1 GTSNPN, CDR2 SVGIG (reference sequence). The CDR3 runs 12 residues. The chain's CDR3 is CAWSPREETQYF. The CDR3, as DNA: TGTGCCTGGAGCCCCCGAGAAGAGACCCAGTACTTC.

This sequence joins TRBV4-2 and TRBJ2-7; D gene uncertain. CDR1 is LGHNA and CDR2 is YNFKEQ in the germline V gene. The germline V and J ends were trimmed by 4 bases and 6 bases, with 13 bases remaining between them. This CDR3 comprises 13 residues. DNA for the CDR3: TGTGCCAGCAGCCCTAGGCTCGAAGGCGAGCAGTACTTC. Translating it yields CASSPRLEGEQYF.

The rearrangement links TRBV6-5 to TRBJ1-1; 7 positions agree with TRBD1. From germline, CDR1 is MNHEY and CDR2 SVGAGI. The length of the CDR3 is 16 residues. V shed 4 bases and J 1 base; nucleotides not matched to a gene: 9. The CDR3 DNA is TGTGCCAGCAGTTCGACAGGGACCATGTCGAACACTGAAGCTTTCTTT. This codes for CASSSTGTMSNTEAFF.

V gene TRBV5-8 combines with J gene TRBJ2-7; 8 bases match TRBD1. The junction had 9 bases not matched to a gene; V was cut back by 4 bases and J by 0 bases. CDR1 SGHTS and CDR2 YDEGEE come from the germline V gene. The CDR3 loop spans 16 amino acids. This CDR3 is CASSPRTGPISYEQYF. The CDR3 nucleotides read TGTGCCAGCAGCCCAAGGACAGGGCCCATCTCCTACGAGCAGTACTTC.

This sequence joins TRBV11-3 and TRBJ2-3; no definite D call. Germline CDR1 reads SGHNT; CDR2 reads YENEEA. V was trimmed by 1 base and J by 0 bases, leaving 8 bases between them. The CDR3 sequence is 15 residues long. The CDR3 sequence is CASSLGRPSTDTQYF. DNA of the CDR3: TGTGCCAGCAGCTTAGGCAGGCCAAGCACAGATACGCAGTATTTT.

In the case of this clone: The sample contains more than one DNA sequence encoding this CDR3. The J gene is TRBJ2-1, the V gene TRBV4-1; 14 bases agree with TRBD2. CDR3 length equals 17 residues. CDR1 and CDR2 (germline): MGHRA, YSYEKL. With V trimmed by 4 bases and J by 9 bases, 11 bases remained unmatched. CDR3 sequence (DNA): TGCGCCAGCAGCCCCCCCCGAGGGACTAGCGGGGGTGCTGAGCAGTTCTTC. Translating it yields CASSPPRGTSGGAEQFF.

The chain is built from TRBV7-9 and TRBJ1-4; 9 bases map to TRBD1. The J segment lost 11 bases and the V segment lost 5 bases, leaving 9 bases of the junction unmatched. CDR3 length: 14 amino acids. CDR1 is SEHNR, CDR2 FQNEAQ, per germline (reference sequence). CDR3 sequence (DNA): TGTGCCAGCAGCGAACAGGGGGCTGTTGGGAAACTGTTTTTT. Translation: CASSEQGAVGKLFF.

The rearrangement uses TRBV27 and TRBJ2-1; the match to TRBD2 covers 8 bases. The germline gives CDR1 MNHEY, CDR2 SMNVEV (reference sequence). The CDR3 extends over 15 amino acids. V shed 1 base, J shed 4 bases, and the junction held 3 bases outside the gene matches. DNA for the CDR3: TGTGCCAGCAGTTTATATAGCGGGATGTACAATGAGCAGTTCTTC. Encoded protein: CASSLYSGMYNEQFF.

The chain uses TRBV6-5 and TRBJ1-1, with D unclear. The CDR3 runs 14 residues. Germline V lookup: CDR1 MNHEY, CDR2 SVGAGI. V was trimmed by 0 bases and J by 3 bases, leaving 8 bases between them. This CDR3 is CASSYSGSHTEAFF. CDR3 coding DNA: TGTGCCAGCAGTTACTCGGGCAGTCACACTGAAGCTTTCTTT.

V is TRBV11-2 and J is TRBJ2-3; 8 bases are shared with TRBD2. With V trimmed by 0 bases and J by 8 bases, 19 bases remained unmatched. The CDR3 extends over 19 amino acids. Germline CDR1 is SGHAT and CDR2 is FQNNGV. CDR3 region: CASSLDPYSAGGPRSTQYF. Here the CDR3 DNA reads TGTGCCAGCAGCTTAGATCCCTATTCGGCGGGGGGCCCCCGCAGTACGCAGTATTTT.

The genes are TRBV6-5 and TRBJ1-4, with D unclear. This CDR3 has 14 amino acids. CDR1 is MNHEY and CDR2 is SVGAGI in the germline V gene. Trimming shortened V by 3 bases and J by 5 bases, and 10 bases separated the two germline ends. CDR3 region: CASSYARENEKLFF. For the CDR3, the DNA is TGTGCCAGCAGTTATGCGAGGGAGAATGAAAAACTGTTTTTT.

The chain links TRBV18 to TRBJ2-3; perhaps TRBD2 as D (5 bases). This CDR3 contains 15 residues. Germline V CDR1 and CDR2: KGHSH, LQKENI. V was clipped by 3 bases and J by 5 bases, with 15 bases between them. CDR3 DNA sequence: TGTGCCAGCTCACCCAACCAGGCGGGCCTAGATACGCAGTATTTT. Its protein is CASSPNQAGLDTQYF.

This CDR3 reads CASRIRGTLQETQYF. CDR3 nucleotides: TGTGCCAGCAGGATTAGGGGCACCCTCCAAGAGACCCAGTACTTC. The rearrangement joins TRBV2 to TRBJ2-5, with a weak D call TRBD1 (5 bases). Trimming cost V 6 bases and J 1 base, with 15 bases left between them. CDR1 is SNHLY and CDR2 is FYNNEI in the germline V gene. The CDR3 sequence is 15 residues long.

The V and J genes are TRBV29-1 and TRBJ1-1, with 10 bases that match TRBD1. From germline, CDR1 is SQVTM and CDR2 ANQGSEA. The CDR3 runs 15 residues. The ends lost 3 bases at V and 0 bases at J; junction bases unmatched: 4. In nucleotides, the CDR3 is TGCAGCGTTGATGTGACAGGGGGCTTGAACACTGAAGCTTTCTTT. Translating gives CSVDVTGGLNTEAFF.